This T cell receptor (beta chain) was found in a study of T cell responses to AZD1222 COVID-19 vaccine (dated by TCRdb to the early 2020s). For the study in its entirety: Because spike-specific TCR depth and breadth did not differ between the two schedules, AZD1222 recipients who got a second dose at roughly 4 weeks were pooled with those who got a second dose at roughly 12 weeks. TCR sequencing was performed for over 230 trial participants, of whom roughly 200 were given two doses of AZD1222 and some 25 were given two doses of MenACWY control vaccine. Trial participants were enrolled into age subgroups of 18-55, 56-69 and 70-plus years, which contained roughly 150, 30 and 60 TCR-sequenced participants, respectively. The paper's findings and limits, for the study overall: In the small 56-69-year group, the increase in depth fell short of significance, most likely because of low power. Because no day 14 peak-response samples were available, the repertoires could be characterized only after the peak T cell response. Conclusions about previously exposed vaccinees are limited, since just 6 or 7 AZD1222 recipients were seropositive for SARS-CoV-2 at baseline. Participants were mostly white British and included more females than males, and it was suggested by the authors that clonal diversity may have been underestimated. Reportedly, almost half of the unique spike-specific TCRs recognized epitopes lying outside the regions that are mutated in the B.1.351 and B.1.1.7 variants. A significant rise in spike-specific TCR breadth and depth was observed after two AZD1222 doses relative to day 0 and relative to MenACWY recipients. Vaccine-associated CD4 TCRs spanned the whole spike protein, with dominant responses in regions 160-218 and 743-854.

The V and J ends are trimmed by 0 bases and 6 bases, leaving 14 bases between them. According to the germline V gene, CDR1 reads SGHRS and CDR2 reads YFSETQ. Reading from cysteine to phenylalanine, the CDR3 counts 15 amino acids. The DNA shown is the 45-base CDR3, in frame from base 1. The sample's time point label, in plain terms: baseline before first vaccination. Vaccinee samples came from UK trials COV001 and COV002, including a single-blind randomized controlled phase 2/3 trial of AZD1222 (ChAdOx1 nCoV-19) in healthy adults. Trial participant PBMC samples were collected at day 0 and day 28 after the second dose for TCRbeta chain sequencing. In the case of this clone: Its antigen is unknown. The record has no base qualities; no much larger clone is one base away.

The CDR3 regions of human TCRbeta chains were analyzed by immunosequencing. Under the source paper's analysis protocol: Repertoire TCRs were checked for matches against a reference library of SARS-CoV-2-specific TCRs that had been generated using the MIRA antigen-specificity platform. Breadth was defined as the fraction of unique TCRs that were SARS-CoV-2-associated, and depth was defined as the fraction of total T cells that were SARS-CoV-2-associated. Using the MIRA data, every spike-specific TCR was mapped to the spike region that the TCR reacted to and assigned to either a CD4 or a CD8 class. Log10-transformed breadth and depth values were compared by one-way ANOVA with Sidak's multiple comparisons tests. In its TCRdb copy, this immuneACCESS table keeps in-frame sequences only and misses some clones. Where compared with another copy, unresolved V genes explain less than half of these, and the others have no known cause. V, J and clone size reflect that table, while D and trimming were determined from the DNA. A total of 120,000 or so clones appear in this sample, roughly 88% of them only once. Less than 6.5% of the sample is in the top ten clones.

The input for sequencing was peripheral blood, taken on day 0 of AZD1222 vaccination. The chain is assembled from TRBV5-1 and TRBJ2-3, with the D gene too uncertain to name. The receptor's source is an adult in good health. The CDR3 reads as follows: CASSLALREADTQYF. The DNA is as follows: TGCGCCAGCAGCTTGGCCCTTCGAGAAGCCGATACGCAGTATTTT.